One sample yielded the 23 T cell receptor beta chains listed below, sequenced in a study of blood T cell repertoires in COVID-19. Method: immunoSEQ multiplex PCR; TCRdb's copy keeps in-frame clones and lacks some. The data show around 180,000 clones, with 88% seen just once and about 3.9% held by the top ten. The source material was peripheral blood. All receptors come from a woman between 25 and 40 years old with acute or convalescent COVID-19.

The chain is built from TRBV12-3 or TRBV12-4 and TRBJ1-2; D may be TRBD1 (5 bases). Between the trimmed V and J ends, which lost 7 bases and 8 bases, there was a span of 14 bases. There are 12 residues in the CDR3. CDR3: CASISGKEGYTF. The CDR3 nucleotides are TGTGCCAGCATTTCAGGGAAGGAAGGCTACACCTTC.

The rearrangement joins TRBV29-1 to TRBJ2-1; D is unclear. The CDR3 consists of 11 residues. V was pared by 3 bases and J by 5 bases, with 5 bases between. Germline V CDR1 and CDR2: SQVTM, ANQGSEA. The DNA of the CDR3 is TGCAGCGTTGACACTAACAATGAGCAGTTCTTC. Translated: CSVDTNNEQFF.

The table lists this clone with a count of one. This chain links TRBV2 with TRBJ1-1; possibly TRBD1 for D (5 bases). The ends were cut back, 6 bases at V and 2 bases at J, with 19 bases in the middle. Per germline, CDR1 SNHLY and CDR2 FYNNEI. This CDR3 comprises 16 residues. DNA of the CDR3: TGTGCCAGCAGGAGATCCAGGGCCGAGACCAACACTGAAGCTTTCTTT. It codes for CASRRSRAETNTEAFF.

The V gene is TRBV6-5, the J gene TRBJ2-3, with a possible D match to TRBD2 (6 bases). The CDR3 has 13 residues. Trimming stripped 10 bases from V and 2 bases from J, with 13 bases between. Germline lookup yields CDR1 MNHEY and CDR2 SVGAGI. CDR3 loop: CATIADHTDTQYF. The CDR3 DNA follows: TGTGCCACTATAGCGGACCACACAGATACGCAGTATTTT.

The V gene is TRBV5-1, the J gene TRBJ2-7; D might be TRBD1 (6 bases). CDR1 is SGHRS and CDR2 is YFSETQ in the germline V gene. V shed 0 bases and J shed 6 bases, with 10 bases lying between them. There are 13 residues in the CDR3. The CDR3 loop is CASSLEGVGEQYF. The CDR3, as DNA: TGCGCCAGCAGCTTGGAGGGGGTGGGCGAGCAGTACTTC.

This clone was counted a single time. This chain links TRBV30 with TRBJ1-1; the D is unclear. This CDR3 is 16 amino acids long. Germline CDR1 reads GTSNPN; CDR2 reads SVGIG (reference sequence). Trimming stripped 2 bases from V and 1 base from J, with 17 bases between. The CDR3 loop reads CAWSLLSGQANTEAFF. The CDR3 bases are TGTGCCTGGAGTCTTCTGTCTGGGCAAGCGAACACTGAAGCTTTCTTT.

The chain uses TRBV28 and TRBJ2-2; no clear D gene. Germline CDR1 MDHEN, CDR2 SYDVKM. V shed 8 bases and J shed 2 bases, with 12 bases lying between them. This CDR3 has 14 residues. The CDR3 protein is CASLGNRNTGELFF. CDR3 nucleotides: TGTGCCAGCTTGGGCAATCGTAACACCGGGGAGCTGTTTTTT.

This sequence joins TRBV19 and TRBJ2-2; 9 positions match TRBD1. Germline CDR1 is LNHDA and CDR2 is SQIVND (reference sequence). J lost 6 bases, V lost 6 bases, and 8 bases had no gene match. This CDR3 comprises 15 residues. In DNA, the CDR3 is TGTGCCAGTAGGGCCGGGACAGGGTGGTCCGGGGAGCTGTTTTTT. This translates into CASRAGTGWSGELFF.

The chain uses TRBV2 and TRBJ1-2, with D possibly matching TRBD1 (5 bases). Germline V gene sequence: CDR1 SNHLY, CDR2 FYNNEI. This CDR3 is built from 16 residues. Trimming took 2 bases from V and 0 from J, leaving 13 bases between them. The CDR3 DNA follows: TGTGCCAGCAGTGAAACTGCCGGGACTACTAACTATGGCTACACCTTC. This translates into CASSETAGTTNYGYTF.

The V gene is TRBV6-5, the J gene TRBJ1-3, with D unclear. This CDR3 region has 13 residues. Germline CDR1 MNHEY, CDR2 SVGAGI. The V and J ends lost 4 bases and 4 bases respectively, with 8 bases between them. The CDR3 protein is CASSSWAGNTIYF. In nucleotides, the CDR3 is TGTGCCAGCAGTTCTTGGGCAGGAAACACCATATATTTT.

This chain joins TRBV2 and TRBJ2-3; 8 bases are a match to TRBD1. Germline V gene lookup returns CDR1 SNHLY and CDR2 FYNNEI. The CDR3 loop spans 16 amino acids. V gave up 8 bases and J gave up 3 bases; unmatched junction bases: 13. The DNA for the CDR3 is TGTGCCAGCGGTGGCGGGCGGACAGGGTCGACAGATACGCAGTATTTT. This encodes CASGGGRTGSTDTQYF.

The chain combines TRBV18 with TRBJ2-7, with a tentative D call TRBD2 (6 bases). Trimming left V 3 bases short and J 5 bases short, with 11 bases between. Germline assignment: CDR1 KGHSH and CDR2 LQKENI. The CDR3 is made up of 13 amino acids. CDR3 loop: CASSPIGRNEQYF. DNA of the CDR3: TGTGCCAGCTCACCGATAGGGAGGAACGAGCAGTACTTC.

The V and J genes are TRBV18 and TRBJ2-3; 8 bases map to TRBD1. V shed 6 bases, J shed 2 bases, and the junction held 7 bases outside the gene matches. The CDR3 length is 15 residues. Germline CDR1 reads KGHSH; CDR2 reads LQKENI. As DNA, the CDR3 is TGTGCCAGCTCTCGACCGGGACAGGCCACAGATACGCAGTATTTT. Amino acids: CASSRPGQATDTQYF.

V usage is TRBV4-1 and J usage is TRBJ2-6; TRBD1 matches 11 bases. CDR3 length: 17 residues. V was clipped by 3 bases and J by 0 bases; unmatched bases: 1. Germline V gene lookup returns CDR1 MGHRA and CDR2 YSYEKL. For the CDR3, the DNA is TGCGCCAGCAGCCAGGGACAGGGGGTCTCTGGGGCCAACGTCCTGACTTTC. Its protein product is CASSQGQGVSGANVLTF.

V gene TRBV6-5 combines with J gene TRBJ2-7, with 9 bases that match TRBD2. The length of the CDR3 is 13 residues. Germline CDR1 is MNHEY and CDR2 is SVGAGI. The V gene end was trimmed by 5 bases and the J gene end by 2 bases; junction bases not matched to a gene: 1. The DNA of the CDR3 is TGTGCCAGCAGTAGCGGGAGGCCCTACGAGCAGTACTTC. Protein product: CASSSGRPYEQYF.

V gene TRBV2 combines with J gene TRBJ1-6; a possible D gene is TRBD1 (6 bases). Per the germline V gene, CDR1 is SNHLY and CDR2 is FYNNEI. Trimming left V 5 bases short and J 8 bases short, with 16 bases between. The CDR3 totals 15 residues. CDR3: CASSNTGHQDSPLHF. The CDR3 DNA follows: TGTGCCAGCAGTAATACGGGACACCAGGATTCACCCCTCCACTTT.

The CDR3 loop is CASRDGTISYNEQFF. The CDR3 DNA sequence: TGTGCCAGCAGAGATGGGACTATCTCCTACAATGAGCAGTTCTTC. The chain carries TRBV2 and TRBJ2-1; 7 bases align to TRBD2. J gave up 0 bases and V 6 bases, and 5 bases lay outside the gene matches. The CDR3 length is 15 residues. Germline CDR1 is SNHLY and CDR2 is FYNNEI.

This clone was detected many times. V usage is TRBV9 and J usage is TRBJ2-1, with 10 bases fitting TRBD2. Germline CDR1 reads SGDLS; CDR2 reads YYNGEE. Trimming took 1 base from V and 6 from J; bases not matched to a gene: 4. The CDR3 length is 15 residues. CDR3 sequence: CASSVSSGRTNEQFF. DNA for the CDR3: TGTGCCAGCAGCGTATCTAGCGGGAGAACCAATGAGCAGTTCTTC. Complete variable domain (other parts from reference TRBV9 and TRBJ2-1): DSGVTQTPKHLITATGQRVTLRCSPRSGDLSVYWYQQSLDQGLQFLIQYYNGEERAKGNILERFSAQQFPDLHSELNLSSLELGDSALYFCASSVSSGRTNEQFFGPGTRLTVL.

This clone was seen a handful of times. V gene TRBV28 combines with J gene TRBJ2-2; 8 nucleotides agree with TRBD1. V trimming: 5 bases; J trimming: 8 bases; junction bases outside the gene matches: 4. Germline V gene lookup returns CDR1 MDHEN and CDR2 SYDVKM. CDR3 length equals 13 residues. CDR3 protein: CASSTTGVGELFF. In DNA form, the CDR3 reads TGTGCCAGCAGTACGACAGGGGTGGGGGAGCTGTTTTTT.

V gene TRBV6-5 combines with J gene TRBJ1-6; 7 nucleotides line up with TRBD1. The junction had 8 bases not matched to a gene; V was cut back by 4 bases and J by 8 bases. This CDR3 has 15 amino acids. The germline CDR1 and CDR2 sequences are MNHEY and SVGAGI. DNA of the CDR3: TGTGCCAGCAGTTTAAGGGACAGAGGCTATTCACCCCTCCACTTT. The encoded protein is CASSLRDRGYSPLHF.

This chain uses TRBV10-2 with TRBJ2-2, with D hard to call. Trimming took 4 bases from V and 0 from J, leaving 6 bases between them. The CDR3 covers 14 residues. Germline lookup yields CDR1 WSHSY and CDR2 SAAADI. CDR3 nucleotide sequence: TGCGCCAGCAGTGCTGGAGCGAACACCGGGGAGCTGTTTTTT. It translates to CASSAGANTGELFF.

This chain connects TRBV10-3 to TRBJ1-1, with TRBD1 matching over 11 bases. CDR3 size: 13 residues. The germline V gene encodes CDR1 ENHRY and CDR2 SYGVKD. The trim removed 11 bases at V and 0 bases at J, leaving 2 bases unmatched. For the CDR3, the DNA is TGTGCCGCGGGACAGGGGGTGAACACTGAAGCTTTCTTT. This translates into CAAGQGVNTEAFF.

The CDR3 DNA reads TGTGCCAGCAGTTTCTGGGATACAGGTCCCCAAAACATTCAGTACTTC. It translates to CASSFWDTGPQNIQYF. This chain links TRBV28 with TRBJ2-4; weak D call: TRBD1 (5 bases). This CDR3 has 16 amino acids. V was pared by 3 bases and J by 5 bases, with 17 bases between. The germline gives CDR1 MDHEN, CDR2 SYDVKM.